This T cell receptor (beta chain) was identified in a study of cytomegalovirus exposure and HLA in healthy donors. Study summary: The same platform was used for the 120 validation repertoires and the approximately 700 first-cohort repertoires, a later analysis reported.

The repertoire was sequenced with immunoSEQ multiplex PCR; TCRdb's copy has only in-frame clones and lacks some. The repertoire includes about 160,000 clones, about 88% of them detected once, and more than 2% sits in the top ten. Study observations and caveats: A few chains linked to CMV were shown in vitro to be specific for CMV antigens. Researchers counted around 170 TCR beta chains as cytomegalovirus-associated.

A remark on this clone: Its antigen is currently unknown.

The sequenced sample was PBMCs. The receptor's source is a woman in her late teens or twenties in good health and CMV-seronegative.

The CDR3: CASSLGGQETQYF. DNA of the CDR3: TGTGCCAGCAGCTTAGGGGGCCAAGAGACCCAGTACTTC. The chain combines TRBV5-6 with TRBJ2-5; D perhaps matches TRBD1 (6 bases). The V and J ends lost 2 bases and 1 base respectively, with 6 bases between them. The germline CDR1 and CDR2 sequences are SGHDT and YYEEEE. The CDR3 is made up of 13 amino acids.